This T cell receptor beta chain was sequenced during a study of cytomegalovirus exposure and HLA in healthy donors (dated by TCRdb to 2016 to 2017). For context, the study as a whole: In an earlier analysis of under 600 of the donors, 276 Gb of sequence data and approximately 100 million unique TCR beta sequences from 180 million or so T cells were reported. An early release covering over 500 HLA-typed donors comprised roughly 300 gigabases of sequencing data and tens of millions of unique TCR sequences. Of the 398 genotyped donors, roughly 76% were placed in the genetic ancestry cluster associated with self-reported Caucasian donors. The aim of the study was to test whether cataloging public T cell receptors could identify signatures of past pathogen exposure. The study profiled the T cell repertoires of hundreds of subjects by immunosequencing and related them to cytomegalovirus serostatus. In addition to the first cohort of 666 subjects, a separate validation cohort of 120 different subjects was used. The study combined high-throughput TCR immunosequencing, statistical association of individual TCRs with disease status, and machine learning to predict cytomegalovirus infection status. A later analysis re-analyzed previously published TCR beta repertoires from hundreds of donors and added high-resolution HLA genotyping to study TCR occurrence patterns. The later analysis used no new phenotypic data to find candidate immune exposures, relying instead on TCR beta sequences and their occurrence across donors. An earlier analysis of some 500 of the donors applied high-throughput TCR beta sequencing to assess whether each TCR beta V gene segment acted as functional or pseudogenic. Donor age, sex, ethnicity and CMV serostatus were compiled together with the repertoire data. Genome-wide SNP genotypes for about 55% of the 666 donors were used in a later genetic analysis, which treated that subset as a discovery cohort. All discovery cohort repertoires had been generated using a single sequencing platform. Class I and class II HLA loci were covered by the typing at four-digit resolution. Typing coverage differed by locus: A, B, C, DRB1 and DQB1 were typed in about 620-630 donors, DQA1 in 500 to 550, DPA1 in some 600, and DPB1 in 450 to 490. Because of strong linkage in the cohort, five DR-DQ haplotypes were treated as single units for association and clustering. On average, around 240,000 unique TCR beta nucleotide sequences were sequenced per donor among more than 350 genotyped donors of the cohort, with roughly 20% of those sequences being non-productive. What the work shows at the level of the full study, not this receptor alone: In this cohort, only TCR beta chains were sequenced, and detectable features were limited by the absence of alpha or paired-chain data. Because HLA typing was missing for some donors at each locus, association tests included only the typed subset. The classifier was reported to diagnose cytomegalovirus status with high specificity and sensitivity in both the original cohort and the validation cohort. The only immune exposure information available for the cohort was CMV serostatus. Roughly uniform sequencing depth across donors was assumed in presence/absence analyses, although this assumption may not hold. An earlier analysis of 450 to 750 of the donors showed that most TCR beta V segments appeared in productive rearrangements either about 87% or about 30% of the time, which broadly matched IMGT annotations. A few of the identified cytomegalovirus-associated TCR beta chains were confirmed in vitro to be specific for cytomegalovirus antigens. According to a later analysis, parvovirus B19, influenza, CMV and Epstein-Barr virus appeared linked to several top co-occurrence clusters. In a later analysis, TCR association rates were found to vary across HLA loci, with the most associated TCRs seen for DRB1 alleles and the fewest for HLA-C alleles. A cluster of highly shared sequence variants was judged likely to represent a technical artifact of the sequencing pipeline. An association between a missense DCLRE1C variant and V-gene and J-gene trimming of TCR beta chains was found in a later genetic analysis and replicated in an independent cohort. A later analysis associated around 16,000 TCR beta sequences with specific HLA alleles at a false discovery rate of 0.05. Because counts were too low, seventeen rarely observed V segments, including chromosome 9 orphons, were left out of the earlier analysis of a few hundred of the donors. The study gave a list of over 150 TCR beta chains associated with cytomegalovirus. Linkage disequilibrium might explain the correlated functional status among segregating V segments, but an unknown experimental factor could not be excluded. Assigning TCR associations to individual alleles was difficult when HLA alleles, especially DR and DQ, strongly co-occurred. A further reported finding was that TCR beta sequences accurately predicted the HLA-A and HLA-B alleles for most subjects in the first cohort. A later analysis found that HLA-associated TCR beta chains were more clonally expanded and had lower generation probabilities than equally common non-associated chains. According to the authors, the approach could potentially be generalized to other disease states and immunological phenotypes. A later genetic analysis reported fewer N-insertions in productive TCRs among donors in an Asian-associated ancestry cluster than the roughly 670-donor mean. Most TCR sequences were seen in very few donors, while some public TCRs were found in many individuals. A later analysis found that most CMV-associated TCR beta chains appeared HLA-restricted, with HLA associations seemingly driven largely by CMV exposure.

The cohort comprised more than 550 healthy bone marrow donors. At the time of sampling, all cohort members were nominally healthy, though unrecorded immune exposures were likely present. The donor tested CMV seronegative and was one of the 352 seronegative cohort members. Each donor provided a peripheral blood sample, and peripheral blood mononuclear cells were used for TCR beta sequencing. The Qiagen DNeasy Blood Extraction Kit was used to extract genomic DNA from the blood cell samples. In the case of this clone: Its antigen remains undetermined. No base quality values were provided; no much bigger clone lies one nucleotide off.

Libraries were prepared through the immunoSEQ multiplex PCR assay. A mixture of 60 forward primers for TCR Vbeta segments and 13 reverse primers for TCR Jbeta segments was used in the multiplex PCR. The CDR3 region of rearranged TCR beta genes was amplified from genomic DNA by a multiplex PCR assay. The amplified TCR beta libraries were sequenced on the Illumina HiSeq System as 87-base-pair reads. For the original study's pipeline: A later analysis tallied roughly 78 million unique TCR beta chains across the 640 or so repertoires, and some 12 million of those chains were shared by two or more donors. A nearest-neighbor algorithm error-corrected the raw reads and collapsed the reads into unique sequences, merging closely related sequences to remove PCR and sequencing errors. To assign V, D and J gene segments, CDR3 sequences were aligned to IMGT reference sequences. For a sequence to be retained, a match of at least six nucleotides was required to both a V gene segment and a J gene segment. Rearrangements were called productive when the CDR3 lacked stop codons and stayed in frame with V and J; all others were non-productive. Following IMGT convention, CDR3 was defined as the stretch from the second conserved V-encoded cysteine up to the conserved J-encoded phenylalanine. The earlier analysis of some 540 of the donors excluded any sequence lacking an unambiguous match to a single V gene segment. An earlier analysis of a few hundred of the donors called V segments functional above 56.7% productive rearrangements and segregating when the between-donor standard deviation exceeded 5%. To diagnose cytomegalovirus status from the catalog of TCR beta chain sequences, a statistical classification framework was built. In a later analysis, TCR nucleotide sequences were compared against IMGT/GENE-DB human TR gene sequences so that V and J genes could be assigned. Using the TCRdist pipeline, a later analysis assigned CDR3 sequences along with most-parsimonious VDJ recombination scenarios. In a later analysis, every TCR beta chain was defined by the combination of its CDR3 amino acid sequence and its V-gene family, and reads without a unique V-gene family were dropped. A later analysis removed roughly 590 highly shared, low-generation-probability nucleotide sequences to deal with suspected cross-contamination and a sequencing artifact. A later analysis calculated a clonal expansion index for each public chain from normalized within-repertoire ranks of inferred template counts. A later analysis computed generation probabilities with a VDJ recombination model fitted to out-of-frame rearrangements, and checked the results against IGoR. Hypergeometric tests were used in a later analysis to score TCR-TCR, TCR-HLA and TCR-CMV co-occurrence, with a repertoire-size bias correction applied to the TCR pairs. A later analysis estimated false discovery rates by permuting HLA or CMV assignments 20 times. In a later analysis, co-occurring TCRs were grouped using DBSCAN, with TCRdist sequence similarity added in when clustering inside HLA-allele-positive subsets. For co-occurrence clustering, repertoires with fewer than 30,000 or more than 120,000 public chains were excluded, along with four or five repertoires with anomalous nucleotide sharing. The table comes from immuneACCESS by way of TCRdb, which keeps in-frame sequences with V and J called. Part of the clones is missing from these tables; in studies checked, under half for an unresolved V gene and the rest for unknown reasons. D and trimming come from the DNA, and the V and J calls and clone size come from that table. In all, the sample holds roughly 180,000 clones, and 84% of those were seen once. Roughly 1% of the sample is held by the ten biggest clonotypes.

The TCR originated in a man aged 25 to 45 in good health and CMV-seronegative. The source material was PBMCs.

The DNA sequence is as follows: TGCGCCAGCAGCCAAGAGCTAGCGGGGTACAATGAGCAGTTCTTC. Protein translation: CASSQELAGYNEQFF. Rearrangement joined TRBV4-3 to TRBJ2-1, with TRBD2 identical over 9 junction bases. The CDR3 measures 15 amino acids from cysteine to phenylalanine. Only the CDR3 DNA is retained, 45 bases long and in frame from the first base. V is pruned by 0 bases and J by 4 bases, leaving 1 base of the junction without a gene match. CDR1 and CDR2 were assigned from the germline V gene as LGHNA and YSLEER.